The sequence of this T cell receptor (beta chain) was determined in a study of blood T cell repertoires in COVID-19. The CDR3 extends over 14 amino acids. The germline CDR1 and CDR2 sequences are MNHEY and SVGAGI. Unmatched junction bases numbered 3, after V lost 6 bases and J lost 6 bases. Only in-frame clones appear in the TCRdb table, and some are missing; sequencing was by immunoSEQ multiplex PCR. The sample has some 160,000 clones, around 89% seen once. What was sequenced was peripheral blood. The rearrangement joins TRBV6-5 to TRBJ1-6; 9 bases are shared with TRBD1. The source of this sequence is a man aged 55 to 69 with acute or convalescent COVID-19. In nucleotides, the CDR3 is TGTGCCAGCAGGGGACAGGGCCGTAATTCACCCCTCCACTTT. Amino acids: CASRGQGRNSPLHF.